The 14 T cell receptor beta chains given below trace back to one sample, sequenced in a study of tumor-infiltrating lymphocytes in oesophageal squamous cell carcinoma. MiXCR was run by TCRdb on the PCR reads, yielding one entry per CDR3 protein. The sample has more than 9,500 distinct CDR3 sequences, around half seen once. Sequencing used esophageal tumor tissue. The receptor set was obtained from a male donor with esophageal squamous cell carcinoma.

V usage is TRBV7-2 and J usage is TRBJ2-1; TRBD2 might be the D (5 bases). The tail of the sequence fits TRBJ2-7 better, so the J call may be wrong. CDR1 is SGHTA, CDR2 FQGNSA, per germline. This CDR3 is built from 16 residues. The CDR3 protein is CASSSPLGRVRYEQYF. CDR3 DNA: TGTGCCAGCAGCTCCCCCCTAGGGCGGGTCCGGTACGAGCAGTACTTC.

The chain uses TRBV7-2 and TRBJ2-3; D remains ambiguous. Germline values: CDR1 SGHTA, CDR2 FQGNSA. Trimming stripped 7 bases from V and 0 bases from J, with 14 bases between. The CDR3 sequence is 15 residues long. The CDR3, as DNA: TGTGCCAGCATCCCCTTGGGAAGGAGCACAGATACGCAGTATTTT. Protein: CASIPLGRSTDTQYF. Complete variable domain (other parts from reference TRBV7-2 and TRBJ2-3): GAGVSQSPSNKVTEKGKDVELRCDPISGHTALYWYRQSLGQGLEFLIYFQGNSAPDKSGLPSDRFSAERTGGSVSTLTIQRTQQEDSAVYLCASIPLGRSTDTQYFGPGTRLTVL.

Points on this clonotype: A much larger clone is a single base away; this may be a read error. The rearrangement uses TRBV28 and TRBJ2-3, with D perhaps TRBD2 (6 bases). Deletions cut 3 bases from V and 14 bases from J, with 21 bases between. In germline, CDR1 is MDHEN, CDR2 SYDVKM. CDR3 length equals 14 residues. CDR3 in amino acids: CASSFRVGGEKLYF. As DNA, the CDR3 is TGTGCCAGCAGTTTCCGGGTTGGCGGGGAAAAACTGTATTTT.

In the case of this clonotype: The CDR3 end shows no conserved phenylalanine or tryptophan, and so a read error is likely. The DNA is omitted, as the CDR3 cannot be located on it reliably, and the CDR3 follows TCRdb's listing. V and J are TRBV7-2 and TRBJ2-5; TRBD1, the D gene given by the table, was not confirmed from the DNA. The CDR3 comprises 19 residues, both ends counted. Germline CDR1 SGHTA, CDR2 FQGNSA. CDR3: CASSLVGGAPVNYGYTFGS.

This clonotype is labeled medium-sized (0.01 to 0.1%). Here the CDR3 DNA reads TGTGCCAGCACCCCCCAGGGGAGGCGCACAGATACGCAGTATTTT. Amino acids: CASTPQGRRTDTQYF. The chain couples TRBV11-2 to TRBJ2-3; the D gene could be TRBD1 or TRBD2 (6 bases each). Trimming removed 7 bases at V and 1 base at J, with 15 bases between. Germline V gene lookup returns CDR1 SGHAT and CDR2 FQNNGV. This CDR3 contains 15 residues.

This clonotype was recorded many times. The genes are TRBV18 and TRBJ2-7; D is uncertain. The V and J ends lost 5 bases and 5 bases respectively, with 7 bases between them. The CDR3 contains 11 residues. In germline, CDR1 is KGHSH, CDR2 LQKENI. CDR3 amino acids: CASSDLDEQYF. CDR3 coding DNA: TGTGCCAGCTCAGACCTGGACGAGCAGTACTTC.

The chain links TRBV27 to TRBJ2-1; TRBD2 matches 15 bases. The J call may be mistaken, given a closer DNA end match to TRBJ2-7. The germline V gene encodes CDR1 MNHEY and CDR2 SMNVEV (reference sequence). The CDR3 contains 18 residues. For the CDR3, the DNA is TGTGCCAGCAGTCTAAACGTATACGGACTAGCGGGAGGGTTCGAGCAGTACTTC. Residues: CASSLNVYGLAGGFEQYF.

Many counts were recorded for this clonotype. The rearrangement uses TRBV27 and TRBJ2-2; possibly TRBD1 for D (6 bases). This CDR3 has 16 amino acids. Germline CDR1 MNHEY, CDR2 SMNVEV (reference sequence). Trimming shortened V by 7 bases and J by 5 bases, and 20 bases separated the two germline ends. The CDR3 DNA reads as TGTGCCAGCACCTCGCCCTGGGGGCTCCGGACCGGGGAGCTGTTTTTT. Protein: CASTSPWGLRTGELFF.

The chain joins TRBV7-2 to TRBJ2-5; D may correspond to TRBD1 or TRBD2 (5 bases each). The DNA end favors TRBJ2-1, so the J call may be wrong. The CDR3 has 14 amino acids. CDR1 SGHTA and CDR2 FQGNSA come from the germline V gene. The CDR3 loop is CASSLAGPYNEQFF. The CDR3 DNA reads as TGTGCCAGCAGCTTAGCGGGACCCTACAATGAGCAGTTCTTC.

This clonotype was observed at least ten times. The chain couples TRBV5-6 to TRBJ2-5, with a weak D call TRBD1 (6 bases). Germline values: CDR1 SGHDT, CDR2 YYEEEE. The CDR3 spans 14 residues. The V end was cut by 0 bases, the J end by 1 base, with 7 bases between. CDR3 sequence (DNA): TGTGCCAGCAGCTTGGTGGGGGCCCAAGAGACCCAGTACTTC. Translating it yields CASSLVGAQETQYF.

This clonotype was counted many times. The chain employs TRBV18 and TRBJ2-7; TRBD1 matches 7 bases. Germline values: CDR1 KGHSH, CDR2 LQKENI. Trimming cost V 6 bases and J 11 bases; bases outside gene matches: 16. The CDR3 loop spans 14 amino acids. The CDR3 sequence is CASSYEGQWNQKYF. CDR3 coding DNA: TGTGCCAGCTCGTATGAGGGACAGTGGAATCAAAAGTACTTC. Complete variable domain (other parts from reference TRBV18 and TRBJ2-7): NAGVMQNPRHLVRRRGQEARLRCSPMKGHSHVYWYRQLPEEGLKFMVYLQKENIIDESGMPKERFSAEFPKEGPSILRIQQVVRGDSAAYFCASSYEGQWNQKYFGPGTRLTVT.

This clonotype was observed at least ten times. The chain is built from TRBV5-4 and TRBJ2-5; D gene unclear. The CDR3 is 14 residues long. Trimming removed 1 base from V and 0 bases from J, with 7 bases in between. Germline CDR1 reads SGHNT; CDR2 reads YYREEE (reference sequence). The CDR3 loop is CASSLLSNQETQYF. For the CDR3, the DNA is TGTGCCAGCAGCTTGCTCTCCAACCAAGAGACCCAGTACTTC.

By sample fraction, this clonotype is medium-sized. The CDR3 reads CASSTQPGTSNEQFF. CDR3 coding DNA: TGTGCCAGCAGCACCCAACCCGGGACTAGCAATGAGCAGTTCTTC. The chain has TRBV7-3 and TRBJ2-1; 8 bases map to TRBD2. V lost 5 bases, J lost 6 bases, and 9 bases stayed unmatched. The germline V gene encodes CDR1 SGHTA and CDR2 FQGTGA. CDR3 length equals 15 residues.

This clonotype has a handful of counts. The J gene is TRBJ1-2, the V gene TRBV4-1; D remains unclear. CDR3 size: 15 residues. Germline CDR1 MGHRA, CDR2 YSYEKL. Trimming took off 1 base at V and 1 base at J, with 10 bases between the two ends. CDR3 sequence reads: CASSQGRSSNYGYTF. The CDR3 DNA sequence: TGCGCCAGCAGCCAAGGAAGATCCAGTAACTATGGCTACACCTTC.